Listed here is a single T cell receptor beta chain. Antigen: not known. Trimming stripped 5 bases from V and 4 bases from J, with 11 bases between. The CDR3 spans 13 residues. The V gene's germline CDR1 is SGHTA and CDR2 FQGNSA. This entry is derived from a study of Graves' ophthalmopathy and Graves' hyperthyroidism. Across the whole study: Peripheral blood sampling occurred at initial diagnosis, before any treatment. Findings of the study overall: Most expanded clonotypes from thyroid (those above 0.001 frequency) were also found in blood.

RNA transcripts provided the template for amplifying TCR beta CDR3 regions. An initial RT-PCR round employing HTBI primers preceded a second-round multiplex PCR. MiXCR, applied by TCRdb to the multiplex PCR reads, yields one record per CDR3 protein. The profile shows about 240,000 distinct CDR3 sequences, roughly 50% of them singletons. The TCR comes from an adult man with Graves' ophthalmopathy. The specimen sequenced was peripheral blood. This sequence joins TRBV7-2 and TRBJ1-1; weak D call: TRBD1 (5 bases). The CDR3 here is CASSQGAGTEAFF. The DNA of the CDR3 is TGTGCCAGCAGCCAAGGGGCGGGCACTGAAGCTTTCTTT.